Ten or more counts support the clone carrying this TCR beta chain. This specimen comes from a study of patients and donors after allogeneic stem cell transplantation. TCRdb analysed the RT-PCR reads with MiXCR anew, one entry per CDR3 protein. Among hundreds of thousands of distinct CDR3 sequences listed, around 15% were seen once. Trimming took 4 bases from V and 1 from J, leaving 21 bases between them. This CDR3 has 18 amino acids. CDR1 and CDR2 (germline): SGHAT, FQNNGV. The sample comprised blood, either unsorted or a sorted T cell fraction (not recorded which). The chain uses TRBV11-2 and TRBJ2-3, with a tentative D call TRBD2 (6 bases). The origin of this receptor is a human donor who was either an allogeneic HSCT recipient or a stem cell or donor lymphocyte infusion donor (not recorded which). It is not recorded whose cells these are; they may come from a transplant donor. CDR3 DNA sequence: TGTGCCAGCAGCTCCGGGACTTTTTCTCGGAGCGGCACAGATACGCAGTATTTT. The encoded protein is CASSSGTFSRSGTDTQYF.